Below are 31 T cell receptor beta chains sequenced from a single sample in a study of shared clonotypes between healthy human individuals. Sequenced by immunoSEQ multiplex PCR; TCRdb stores in-frame clones only, minus some. Altogether roughly 1,500,000 clones are present, 95% to 99% being singletons, with the ten largest covering about 0.45%. The sample taken for sequencing was naive CD4+ T cells sorted from blood. The subset here: CD45RA+ positively selected. The receptors here all came from a man younger than 40 in good health.

This clone is a singleton in its sample. The genes are TRBV18 and TRBJ2-7; TRBD1 matches at 7 bases. The CDR3 runs 13 residues. The ends lost 2 bases at V and 6 bases at J; junction bases unmatched: 4. Germline lookup yields CDR1 KGHSH and CDR2 LQKENI. Written as DNA, the CDR3 is TGTGCCAGCTCACCAATGACAGGGATCGAGCAGTACTTC. It codes for CASSPMTGIEQYF.

V usage is TRBV15 and J usage is TRBJ1-2; possible D gene TRBD1, 5 bases. V lost 1 base and J lost 6, with 15 bases in between. The CDR3 runs 15 residues. CDR1 LNHNV and CDR2 YYDKDF come from the germline V gene (reference sequence). CDR3 sequence: CATSRATAASNGYTF. For the CDR3, the DNA is TGTGCCACCAGCAGAGCGACAGCCGCCTCCAATGGCTACACCTTC. The complete variable domain, with remaining parts taken from reference TRBV15 and TRBJ1-2, reads DAMVIQNPRYQVTQFGKPVTLSCSQTLNHNVMYWYQQKSSQAPKLLFHYYDKDFNNEADTPDNFQSRRPNTSFCFLDIRSPGLGDTAMYLCATSRATAASNGYTFGSGTRLTVV.

This chain uses TRBV5-6 with TRBJ2-6; 7 nucleotides align to TRBD2. Germline lookup yields CDR1 SGHDT and CDR2 YYEEEE. The CDR3 totals 17 residues. V gave up 4 bases and J gave up 0 bases; unmatched junction bases: 7. CDR3 amino acids: CASSPGLLTSGANVLTF. CDR3 sequence (DNA): TGTGCCAGCAGCCCGGGACTACTAACCTCTGGGGCCAACGTCCTGACTTTC.

The chain joins TRBV9 to TRBJ1-3; D gene unclear. With 4 bases removed from V and 1 base from J, the gap between germline ends came to 9 bases. This CDR3 region has 14 residues. Germline V lookup: CDR1 SGDLS, CDR2 YYNGEE. CDR3 region: CASSPRWSGNTIYF. For the CDR3, the DNA is TGTGCCAGCAGCCCTCGGTGGTCTGGAAACACCATATATTTT.

V is TRBV9 and J is TRBJ1-5; TRBD1 might be the D (5 bases). The length of the CDR3 is 15 residues. CDR1 and CDR2 (germline): SGDLS, YYNGEE. Trimming left V 0 bases short and J 7 bases short, with 14 bases between. This chain's CDR3 is CASSVAGEAGQPQHF. For the CDR3, the DNA is TGTGCCAGCAGCGTAGCGGGGGAGGCTGGGCAGCCCCAGCATTTT.

The genes are TRBV27 and TRBJ2-2, with 7 bases that match TRBD2. Losses at the gene ends were 4 bases for V and 4 bases for J; bases not matched to a gene: 6. Per germline, CDR1 MNHEY and CDR2 SMNVEV (reference sequence). This CDR3 is built from 15 residues. Here the CDR3 DNA reads TGTGCCAGCAGTTGGAGACTAGCAGGCACCGGGGAGCTGTTTTTT. It is translated as CASSWRLAGTGELFF.

The chain has TRBV2 and TRBJ2-2; D not certain. CDR1 is SNHLY and CDR2 is FYNNEI in the germline V gene. The CDR3 totals 15 residues. V lost 7 bases, J lost 5 bases, and 17 bases lay in between. The CDR3 nucleotides are TGTGCCAGCAAGGGCAGTAGGAGCCTTACCGGGGAGCTGTTTTTT. It specifies CASKGSRSLTGELFF.

As for this clone: Sequence at one end of the junction differs from germline and may be a read error. For the CDR3, the DNA is TGTGCCAGCCGTTTAGCGGGAGCTAAAAACGGGGAGCTGTTTTTT. Residues: CASRLAGAKNGELFF. This chain connects TRBV28 to TRBJ2-2, with 9 bases identical to TRBD2. Germline V gives CDR1 MDHEN, CDR2 SYDVKM. CDR3 length: 15 residues.

V and J are TRBV9 and TRBJ2-3; D call uncertain. V was pared by 4 bases and J by 5 bases, with 11 bases between. From germline, CDR1 is SGDLS and CDR2 YYNGEE. CDR3 length: 13 amino acids. CDR3 coding DNA: TGTGCCAGCAGCCCCCCGAACGGAGATACGCAGTATTTT. This codes for CASSPPNGDTQYF.

The rearrangement links TRBV5-1 to TRBJ2-7; 8 bases fit TRBD1. V lost 0 bases to trimming and J lost 4 bases; unmatched junction nucleotides: 6. Germline assignment: CDR1 SGHRS and CDR2 YFSETQ. This CDR3 has 15 amino acids. As DNA, the CDR3 is TGCGCCAGCAGCTTGGGGACAGGGAGTATGTACGAGCAGTACTTC. Protein product: CASSLGTGSMYEQYF.

This clone is a singleton in its sample. This chain uses TRBV11-2 with TRBJ1-1; D uncertain. The CDR3 extends over 15 amino acids. V was cut by 1 base and J by 5 bases, with 14 bases left in between. Germline CDR1 SGHAT, CDR2 FQNNGV. The CDR3 loop is CASSLVRMGGTEAFF. CDR3 coding DNA: TGTGCCAGCAGCTTAGTCCGGATGGGAGGAACTGAAGCTTTCTTT.

This chain links TRBV2 with TRBJ2-5; unclear D gene. The CDR3 totals 13 residues. Trimming left V 5 bases short and J 0 bases short, with 7 bases between. The germline gives CDR1 SNHLY, CDR2 FYNNEI. CDR3 in amino acids: CASSQEYQETQYF. CDR3 sequence (DNA): TGTGCCAGCAGTCAGGAGTACCAAGAGACCCAGTACTTC. The variable domain in full, with the rest retrieved from reference TRBV2 and TRBJ2-5, is EPEVTQTPSHQVTQMGQEVILRCVPISNHLYFYWYRQILGQKVEFLVSFYNNEISEKSEIFDDQFSVERPDGSNFTLKIRSTKLEDSAMYFCASSQEYQETQYFGPGTRLLVL.

In regard to this clone: This sample includes further DNA sequences coding for the same CDR3. J is TRBJ1-2 and V is TRBV28; 7 bases map to TRBD1. The CDR3 is 13 amino acids. Losses at the gene ends were 5 bases for V and 4 bases for J; bases not matched to a gene: 4. Germline CDR1 reads MDHEN; CDR2 reads SYDVKM. CDR3 sequence (DNA): TGTGCCAGCAGTCTAACAGGGGTCTATGGCTACACCTTC. This sequence encodes CASSLTGVYGYTF.

V usage is TRBV5-1 and J usage is TRBJ1-2; 7 bases align to TRBD1. This CDR3 is 15 amino acids long. The germline CDR1 and CDR2 sequences are SGHRS and YFSETQ. V lost 1 base to trimming and J lost 6 bases; unmatched junction nucleotides: 9. DNA for the CDR3: TGCGCCAGCAGCTTGATCCCGGACAGGATAAATGGCTACACCTTC. It translates to CASSLIPDRINGYTF.

V gene TRBV11-2 combines with J gene TRBJ2-7; 7 nucleotides align to TRBD2. J was trimmed by 3 bases and V by 1 base; bases with no gene match: 6. Germline-derived CDR1 and CDR2 are SGHAT and FQNNGV. There are 15 residues in the CDR3. In nucleotides, the CDR3 is TGTGCCAGCAGCTTAGGGCGGGGGAGTGTCTACGAGCAGTACTTC. Translating gives CASSLGRGSVYEQYF.

V gene TRBV19 combines with J gene TRBJ2-1, with D possibly TRBD2 on 5 matching bases. V was trimmed by 6 bases and J by 0 bases, leaving 6 bases between them. From germline, CDR1 is LNHDA and CDR2 SQIVND (reference sequence). This CDR3 comprises 13 residues. CDR3 in DNA: TGTGCCAGTAGCCGGGACTCCTACAATGAGCAGTTCTTC. Encoded protein: CASSRDSYNEQFF.

The chain combines TRBV7-3 with TRBJ2-2; possibly TRBD1 for D (5 bases). V shed 2 bases and J shed 0 bases, with 7 bases lying between them. The CDR3 totals 15 residues. Germline V gene lookup returns CDR1 SGHTA and CDR2 FQGTGA. CDR3 loop: CASSLGRANTGELFF. The CDR3 DNA reads TGTGCCAGCAGCTTAGGCAGGGCGAACACCGGGGAGCTGTTTTTT.

J is TRBJ1-1 and V is TRBV19, with a tentative D call TRBD1 (6 bases). The CDR3 length is 12 residues. Per the germline V gene, CDR1 is LNHDA and CDR2 is SQIVND (reference sequence). The V gene lost 8 bases and the J gene lost 0 bases, with 7 bases spanning the gap. The CDR3: CASGQLNTEAFF. Here the CDR3 DNA reads TGTGCCAGTGGACAGTTGAACACTGAAGCTTTCTTT.

The chain uses TRBV7-8 and TRBJ1-2, with D unclear. Germline V gene data show CDR1 as SGHVS and CDR2 as FQNEAQ. The CDR3 covers 17 residues. Between the trimmed V and J ends, which lost 0 bases and 2 bases, there was a span of 16 bases. CDR3 sequence reads: CASSLAPWLRRNYGYTF. The DNA of the CDR3 is TGTGCCAGCAGCTTAGCCCCGTGGCTTAGGAGGAACTATGGCTACACCTTC.

The chain is built from TRBV18 and TRBJ2-1; 9 nucleotides line up with TRBD1. Losses at the gene ends were 0 bases for V and 3 bases for J; bases not matched to a gene: 3. Germline CDR1 and CDR2: KGHSH and LQKENI. The CDR3 contains 16 residues. CDR3 region: CASSPPAGQGYNEQFF. The CDR3 nucleotides are TGTGCCAGCTCACCACCGGCGGGACAGGGCTACAATGAGCAGTTCTTC.

The chain carries TRBV5-5 and TRBJ1-5; D might be TRBD1 (5 bases). Germline V lookup: CDR1 SGHKS, CDR2 YYEKEE (reference sequence). V lost 9 bases, J lost 1 base, and 14 bases lay in between. The CDR3 runs 14 residues. The CDR3 DNA follows: TGTGCCACTCCGGGGGGATTAAGCAATCAGCCCCAGCATTTT. Translating it yields CATPGGLSNQPQHF.

The V call is TRBV19, the J call TRBJ2-1; the match to TRBD2 covers 9 bases. The CDR3 is 17 residues long. With V trimmed by 3 bases and J by 9 bases, 15 bases remained unmatched. CDR1 and CDR2 from the germline V gene are LNHDA and SQIVND (reference sequence). The CDR3 sequence: CASSMTTWLAGLSEQFF. CDR3 DNA: TGTGCCAGTAGTATGACGACTTGGCTAGCGGGATTATCTGAGCAGTTCTTC.

Points on this clone: The sample has other DNA sequences that encode this CDR3 too. The V call is TRBV18, the J call TRBJ2-5; perhaps TRBD1 as D (6 bases). Germline V gene data show CDR1 as KGHSH and CDR2 as LQKENI. Trimming pared 1 base from V and 4 bases from J, leaving 10 bases between. The CDR3 has 14 residues. The CDR3 DNA is TGTGCCAGCTCACCACTACAGGGTGCAGAGACCCAGTACTTC. Protein product: CASSPLQGAETQYF.

In regard to this clone: Distinct nucleotide sequences in the sample also encode this CDR3. The chain links TRBV15 to TRBJ2-5, with D unresolved. From germline, CDR1 is LNHNV and CDR2 YYDKDF (reference sequence). V dropped 3 bases and J dropped 2 bases, with 4 bases sitting between them. This CDR3 region has 12 residues. CDR3 DNA sequence: TGTGCCACCAGCAGGGGTCAAGAGACCCAGTACTTC. Translating gives CATSRGQETQYF.

The chain joins TRBV6-6 to TRBJ2-7; a possible D gene is TRBD2 (6 bases). Trimming stripped 2 bases from V and 12 bases from J, with 20 bases between. There are 14 residues in the CDR3. The germline V gene has CDR1 MNHNY and CDR2 SVGAGI (reference sequence). CDR3 amino acids: CASSYLGRLSRRYF. The CDR3 DNA sequence: TGTGCCAGCAGTTACCTAGGGAGGCTGAGCCGGCGGTACTTC.

As concerns this clone: Sequence at one end of the junction differs from germline and may be a read error. This sequence joins TRBV7-2 and TRBJ1-2, with D uncertain. Germline V gene data show CDR1 as SGHTA and CDR2 as FQGNSA. The CDR3 has 14 residues. As DNA, the CDR3 is TGTGCCAGCACCTTAGGGCCCTCAGACTATGGCTACACCTTC. Translated: CASTLGPSDYGYTF.

This chain links TRBV25-1 with TRBJ2-2; TRBD1 agrees at 7 bases. CDR1 is MGHDK, CDR2 SYGVNS, per germline. This CDR3 is 15 amino acids long. The J segment lost 2 bases and the V segment lost 5 bases, leaving 5 bases of the junction unmatched. CDR3 amino acids: CASSKTGVNTGELFF. The CDR3 DNA reads TGTGCCAGCAGTAAAACAGGGGTCAACACCGGGGAGCTGTTTTTT.

The rearrangement joins TRBV5-6 to TRBJ2-7; 8 bases agree with TRBD2. J gave up 5 bases and V 1 base, and 8 bases lay outside the gene matches. The CDR3 consists of 15 residues. Germline V gives CDR1 SGHDT, CDR2 YYEEEE. CDR3 amino acids: CASSLYQRESHEQYF. The CDR3 region has the DNA TGTGCCAGCAGCTTGTACCAGCGGGAGTCCCACGAGCAGTACTTC. Looking up the rest from reference TRBV5-6 and TRBJ2-7 gives the full variable domain: DAGVTQSPTHLIKTRGQQVTLRCSPKSGHDTVSWYQQALGQGPQFIFQYYEEEERQRGNFPDRFSGHQFPNYSSELNVNALLLGDSALYLCASSLYQRESHEQYFGPGTRLTVT.

The chain recombines TRBV27 with TRBJ2-7; D is possibly TRBD1 (6 bases). The CDR3 extends over 15 amino acids. Trimming cost V 2 bases and J 2 bases, with 13 bases left between them. Germline CDR1 and CDR2: MNHEY and SMNVEV (reference sequence). In DNA, the CDR3 is TGTGCCAGCAGTTTACTACCCGGGACACCCTACGAGCAGTACTTC. This translates into CASSLLPGTPYEQYF.

The chain joins TRBV9 to TRBJ2-6; 8 bases line up with TRBD1. The CDR3 is made up of 16 amino acids. Germline values: CDR1 SGDLS, CDR2 YYNGEE. J lost 3 bases, V lost 4 bases, and 6 bases had no gene match. CDR3 DNA sequence: TGTGCCAGCAGCCCAAAGGACAGGGATGGGGCCAACGTCCTGACTTTC. As protein: CASSPKDRDGANVLTF.

The gene calls are TRBV6-5 and TRBJ2-7; 13 bases agree with TRBD2. The germline V gene has CDR1 MNHEY and CDR2 SVGAGI. J gave up 4 bases and V 5 bases, and 5 bases lay outside the gene matches. The CDR3 is 15 residues long. CDR3 amino acids: CASSRTSGSRYEQYF. CDR3 in DNA: TGTGCCAGCAGTAGGACTAGCGGGAGCCGTTACGAGCAGTACTTC.